Sequencing of this T cell receptor (beta chain) was carried out in a study of T-cell memory formation after mild COVID-19. Between the trimmed V and J ends, which lost 4 bases and 0 bases, there was a span of 15 bases. This CDR3 region has 17 residues. Germline V CDR1 and CDR2: SNHLY, FYNNEI. This clonotype was found a few times. TCRdb independently ran MiXCR on the 5' RACE reads; one entry per CDR3 protein. The data show nearly 250,000 distinct CDR3 sequences, with 15% seen just once and less than 2.5% held by the top ten. This sequence joins TRBV2 and TRBJ2-2, with D unresolved. The material sequenced was PBMCs or a T cell subset sorted from them (not recorded which). The source of this sequence is an adult woman who had mild COVID-19 (a few samples of this study predate the infection). Cell type and time point are not known. CDR3 DNA: TGTGCCAGCAGTGTGGAGTCAGCCGGACCGAACACCGGGGAGCTGTTTTTT. This encodes CASSVESAGPNTGELFF.